This TCR beta chain was profiled in a study of cytomegalovirus exposure and HLA in healthy donors. Study summary: As an earlier analysis found, 150 million to 200 million T cells yielded around 110 million unique TCR beta sequences. General observations from the study: Later on, an analysis showed TCR association rates differing by HLA locus, with DRB1 the most and HLA-C the fewest. A missense variant in DCLRE1C was later tied to TCR beta V- and J-gene trimming. Some V segments, including TRBV6-2 and TRBV6-3, were excluded as indistinguishable.

This CDR3 has 14 residues. J lost 5 bases, V lost 5 bases, and 5 bases had no gene match. Germline CDR1 MDHEN, CDR2 SYDVKM. Vbeta (60) and Jbeta (13) primers were used in the PCR. The repertoire was sequenced with immunoSEQ multiplex PCR; TCRdb's copy has only in-frame clones and lacks some. The repertoire holds around 110,000 clones, with around four fifths as singletons. With respect to this clone: Its antigen is not known.

This TCR was sampled from a young man in good health and CMV-seronegative. The sample taken for sequencing was PBMCs. The genes are TRBV28 and TRBJ2-7; 11 bases are shared with TRBD2. CDR3 in DNA: TGTGCCAGCAGTACTAGCGGGAGTAGGAACGAGCAGTACTTC. Translation: CASSTSGSRNEQYF. Variable domain in full (rest from reference TRBV28 and TRBJ2-7): DVKVTQSSRYLVKRTGEKVFLECVQDMDHENMFWYRQDPGLGLRLIYFSYDVKMKEKGDIPEGYSVSREKKERFSLILESASTNQTSMYLCASSTSGSRNEQYFGPGTRLTVT.